Each of the 5 T cell receptor beta chains below was sequenced from the same sample in a study of precursors of human CD4 cytotoxic T cells. Each CDR3 protein is one row after TCRdb ran MiXCR on the reads. This sample has about 320 distinct CDR3 sequences, with 23% found just once. The bulk UMI libraries came from four sorted CD4+ memory subsets, including IL-7R-high and IL-7R-negative TEMRA. Sequencing used memory CD4+ T cells from blood (PBMCs). The source is a human donor in good health.

The chain uses TRBV29-1 and TRBJ2-7; the D gene is possibly TRBD2 (5 bases). The CDR3 runs 15 residues. The germline gives CDR1 SQVTM, CDR2 ANQGSEA. The V end was cut by 4 bases, the J end by 4 bases, with 20 bases between. The CDR3: CSVVITSRAKYEQYF. CDR3 coding DNA: TGCAGCGTTGTGATTACTAGTCGGGCAAAATACGAGCAGTACTTC.

This clonotype qualifies as large. The V call is TRBV6-5, the J call TRBJ1-6, with 10 bases lining up with TRBD1. The V gene end was trimmed by 5 bases and the J gene end by 9 bases; junction bases not matched to a gene: 4. Germline V gene lookup returns CDR1 MNHEY and CDR2 SVGAGI. This CDR3 comprises 14 residues. The CDR3 DNA reads TGTGCCAGCAGTACCCGGGACAGGGGTTCACCCCTCCACTTT. Translated, it gives CASSTRDRGSPLHF.

Worth noting for this clonotype: A much bigger clone sits one base away, suggesting this may be a read error. The rearrangement uses TRBV6-2 or TRBV6-3 and TRBJ1-4; D perhaps matches TRBD1 (5 bases). The CDR3 has 16 residues. CDR1 is MNHEY, CDR2 SVGEGT, per germline. With 5 bases removed from V and 3 bases from J, the gap between germline ends came to 16 bases. The CDR3 region is CASSGRENTANEKLFF. The CDR3 region has the DNA TGTGCCAGCAGTGGCAGGGAAAATACAGCTAATGAAAAACTGTTTTTT.

By sample share, this clonotype is large. The chain couples TRBV12-3 or TRBV12-4 to TRBJ2-2; 8 positions agree with TRBD2. CDR3 length: 14 residues. The ends lost 7 bases at V and 7 bases at J; junction bases unmatched: 8. The CDR3: CASKNSGTGGELFF. Here the CDR3 DNA reads TGTGCCAGCAAAAATAGCGGGACCGGCGGGGAGCTGTTTTTT.

The chain has TRBV5-5 and TRBJ1-2; D perhaps matches TRBD1 (6 bases). V lost 0 bases and J 5 bases, leaving 23 bases between the germline ends. CDR3 length equals 18 residues. In germline, CDR1 is SGHKS, CDR2 YYEKEE (reference sequence). The CDR3 DNA reads as TGTGCCAGCAGCTTGGATGGGGGGGCGAGCCGGCCCCTTTATGGCTACACCTTC. Amino acids: CASSLDGGASRPLYGYTF.